A single T cell receptor beta chain is shown here with its context. The sample comes from a study of blood T cell repertoires in COVID-19. Overall study: Nucleic acid was either cDNA or gDNA, and it came from T cells, B-cell-depleted T cells, or PBMCs.

TCRdb's table, derived via immunoSEQ multiplex PCR, lists solely in-frame clones and lacks some. Of fewer than 300,000 clones listed, 80% to 90% are singletons. Everyone who took part was roughly 18 to 89 years old, and they came from over 20 US areas. Cohort assignment relied on participant-reported clinical history. Two consecutive negative NP/OP PCR tests, clearance, or resolved symptoms defined Cohort 3 recovery. The CDR3 contains 13 residues. Germline CDR1 reads LGHDT; CDR2 reads YNNKEL (reference sequence). V shed 2 bases and J shed 4 bases, with 5 bases lying between them. The sample was PBMCs or T cells enriched from blood (not recorded which). This TCR derives from a man aged 35-49 years who had recovered from COVID-19. The J gene is TRBJ2-2, the V gene TRBV3-1 (or the pseudogene TRBV3-2), with unresolved D. The CDR3 nucleotides are TGTGCCAGCAGCCAATCACTCACCGGGGAGCTGTTTTTT. Translated: CASSQSLTGELFF.